Reported below is one T cell receptor beta chain. Antigen: not known. The data belong to a study of Ad26.COV2.S vaccination and SARS-CoV-2 variants. The overall study: Ad26.COV2.S arm of COV1001 included the donor.

Study findings and constraints: Ad26.COV2.S recipients had broader spike-specific TCRs (P = 0.0014). It is possible that the TCR breadth and depth analyses underestimated the total T cell responses.

Described treatment: 15 to 20 received Ad26.COV2.S at low or high dose, single or two shots; about 5 received placebo; per-sample allocation not given. Sample collection was performed on day 63 after the first vaccine or placebo injection. Participants' vaccine, an Ad26 vector, delivered Wuhan-strain SARS-CoV-2 spike. Sequencing used immunoSEQ multiplex PCR; TCRdb keeps in-frame clones, though not all of them. The sample consists of some 400,000 clones, 89% of them appearing once. Trimming at V came to 6 bases and at J to 2 bases, leaving 4 bases not matched to a gene. The CDR3 is 14 amino acids. Germline V gives CDR1 MDHEN, CDR2 SYDVKM.

The genes are TRBV28 and TRBJ2-1, with 7 bases fitting TRBD1. This specimen was peripheral blood, taken in a trial of Ad26.COV2.S vaccine versus placebo. This TCR derives from a person between 18 and 59 years old who received the Ad26.COV2.S COVID-19 vaccine or a placebo. CDR3 DNA sequence: TGTGCCAGCAGCCCAGGGGGTACCTACAATGAGCAGTTCTTC. It specifies CASSPGGTYNEQFF. Using reference TRBV28 and TRBJ2-1 for the parts outside the CDR3, the full variable domain is DVKVTQSSRYLVKRTGEKVFLECVQDMDHENMFWYRQDPGLGLRLIYFSYDVKMKEKGDIPEGYSVSREKKERFSLILESASTNQTSMYLCASSPGGTYNEQFFGPGTRLTVL.